The clone carrying this T cell receptor beta chain was found a few times. Its antigen is undetermined. This specimen belongs to a study of blood T cells in healthy people across ages. Overall study results and limits: Per million T cells, the diversity of TCR beta decreased roughly linearly as age advanced.

It was with a sample-barcoded 5' primer and a J-beta primer mix that a second PCR of roughly 7 to 12 cycles was run. Through a template-switch adaptor with 12 random nucleotides, each cDNA molecule received a tag. One entry per CDR3 protein results from TCRdb running MiXCR on the 5' RACE reads. Of fewer than 2,000,000 distinct CDR3 sequences listed, about two fifths are singletons. There are 15 residues in the CDR3. With 1 base removed from V and 2 bases from J, the gap between germline ends came to 6 bases. CDR1 and CDR2 (germline): SGHTA, FQGNSA. Peripheral blood samples of around 9.8 milliliters were drawn from each donor. Researchers isolated at least 6.5 million PBMCs per sample.

This chain links TRBV7-2 with TRBJ2-6; D gene unclear. The sequencing input was blood. The receptor comes from a human donor in good health. CDR3 region: CASSLDTAGANVLTF. The CDR3 DNA reads as TGTGCCAGCAGCTTAGACACGGCTGGGGCCAACGTCCTGACTTTC. The variable domain in full, completed from reference TRBV7-2 and TRBJ2-6, reads GAGVSQSPSNKVTEKGKDVELRCDPISGHTALYWYRQSLGQGLEFLIYFQGNSAPDKSGLPSDRFSAERTGGSVSTLTIQRTQQEDSAVYLCASSLDTAGANVLTFGAGSRLTVL.